This TCR beta chain stems from a study of cytomegalovirus exposure and HLA in healthy donors. Study-level information: Unique TCRs numbering some 77 million, obtained from HLA-typed donors, made up an early data release. Study-wide results and caveats: Reported performance of the classifier showed diagnosis of cytomegalovirus status with high specificity and sensitivity. An analysis that was carried out later associated 15,000 to 20,000 TCR beta sequences with HLA alleles at 0.05 false discovery rate. Around 160 TCR beta chains were listed as cytomegalovirus-associated.

A multiplex PCR was run with 60 Vbeta primers and 13 Jbeta primers. The protocol was immunoSEQ multiplex PCR, while the TCRdb copy is restricted to in-frame clones and leaves out a portion. This table holds about 120,000 clones, 9.5% found once. The sample holds a few counts of this clone. Its antigen is as yet unknown. Other nucleotide sequences from this sample produce the same CDR3. Germline V gene data show CDR1 as SGHDT and CDR2 as YYEEEE. V was cut by 0 bases and J by 8 bases, with 18 bases left in between. The CDR3 spans 15 residues. What was sequenced was PBMCs. The receptor comes from a man in his thirties or forties in good health and CMV-seronegative. The chain links TRBV5-6 to TRBJ2-7, with D perhaps TRBD2 (5 bases). The CDR3, as DNA: TGTGCCAGCAGCTTGGACGGAGTCGCTGGGGAGCAGCAGTACTTC. It codes for CASSLDGVAGEQQYF.